The clone carrying this T cell receptor beta chain was recorded a few times. The target antigen is unknown. Healthy Caucasians alone served as donors. Template switching, a step in the protocol, added a universal primer site, and cDNA carried unique molecular identifiers. TCRdb re-derived calls from the 5' RACE reads in MiXCR, one entry per CDR3 protein. The profile shows about 530,000 distinct CDR3 sequences, about 15% of them singletons. Germline assignment: CDR1 SGHAT and CDR2 FQNNGV. Trimming removed 5 bases from V and 2 bases from J, with 11 bases in between. The CDR3 extends over 14 amino acids. This sample is drawn from a study of identical twins. Notes on the study in general: With abundant cord blood beta clonotypes, insertions were fewer; memory repertoires showed no such pattern. Possibly, invariant MAIT and iNKT cells partly confounded zero-insertion analyses.

The sample also formed part of further work on yellow fever vaccine responses in identical twins.

V usage is TRBV11-2 and J usage is TRBJ2-3; possibly TRBD1 or TRBD2 for D (5 bases each). This TCR derives from a woman aged 18-29 years in good health. Sequenced sample: CD4+ T cells sorted from blood. Here the CDR3 reads CASSLGTPTDTQYF. CDR3 bases: TGTGCCAGCAGCCTTGGGACCCCCACAGATACGCAGTATTTT.